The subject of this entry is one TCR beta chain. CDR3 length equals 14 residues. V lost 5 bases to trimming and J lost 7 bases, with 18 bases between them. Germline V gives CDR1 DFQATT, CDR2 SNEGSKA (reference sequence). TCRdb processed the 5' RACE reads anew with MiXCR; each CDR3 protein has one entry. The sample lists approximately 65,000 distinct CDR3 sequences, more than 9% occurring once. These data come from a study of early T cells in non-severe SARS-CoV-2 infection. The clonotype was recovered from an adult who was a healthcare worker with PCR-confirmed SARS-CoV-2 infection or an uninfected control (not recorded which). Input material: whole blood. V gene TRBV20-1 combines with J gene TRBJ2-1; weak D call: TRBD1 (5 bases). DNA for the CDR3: TGCAGTGCTCCCCGGGCTGGGGCTAGGAATGAGCAGTTCTTC. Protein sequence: CSAPRAGARNEQFF.